These T cell receptor beta chains were read from a single sample in a study of cytomegalovirus exposure and HLA in healthy donors. Clones were read by immunoSEQ multiplex PCR, and TCRdb kept only the in-frame ones, dropping some. Of around 120,000 clones listed, 80% to 90% are singletons. Input material: PBMCs. These receptors were taken from a man between 18 and 35 years old in good health and CMV-seropositive. CDR3s include the opening cysteine and the closing phenylalanine or tryptophan. The D gene is left open where the match is weak. Clone size is shown for a subset of rows, as once, few, many or a class of expanded clone.

j_call	clone_size	d_call	v_call	cdr3_aa	cdr3_nt
TRBJ1-1	NA	NA	TRBV19	CASLDSMNTEAFF	TGTGCCAGTTTGGACAGCATGAACACTGAAGCTTTCTTT
TRBJ1-3	NA	NA	TRBV6-6	CASTLRGGNTIYF	TGTGCCAGCACTCTAAGGGGGGGAAACACCATATATTTT
TRBJ1-6	once	NA	TRBV6-4	CASSDSHGDNSPLHF	TGTGCCAGCAGTGACTCGCACGGGGATAATTCACCCCTCCACTTT
TRBJ2-7	NA	TRBD1	TRBV19	CASSLSGTGVYEQYF	TGTGCCAGTAGTCTCTCCGGGACAGGGGTGTACGAGCAGTACTTC
TRBJ1-1	NA	NA	TRBV6-1	CASSSRDTANTEAFF	TGTGCCAGCAGTTCCCGGGACACGGCGAACACTGAAGCTTTCTTT
TRBJ2-7	once	NA	TRBV6-5	CASSYSRLTVYEQYF	TGTGCCAGCAGTTACTCGAGACTTACTGTCTACGAGCAGTACTTC
TRBJ1-1	NA	NA	TRBV19	CASSQGPVNTEAFF	TGTGCCAGTAGTCAGGGGCCGGTGAACACTGAAGCTTTCTTT
TRBJ2-1	NA	NA	TRBV5-1	CASSLGQGDDDEQFF	TGCGCCAGCAGCTTGGGTCAAGGAGATGACGATGAGCAGTTCTTC
TRBJ2-7	NA	TRBD1	TRBV9	CASSVSGGLLGEQYF	TGTGCCAGCAGCGTGTCAGGGGGCCTATTGGGGGAGCAGTACTTC
TRBJ1-5	NA	NA	TRBV7-9	CASSFWAYRDNSNQPQHF	TGTGCCAGCAGCTTTTGGGCCTACCGGGACAATAGCAATCAGCCCCAGCATTTT